Shown below are 26 T cell receptor beta chains from a single sample sequenced in a study of shared clonotypes between healthy human individuals. Method: immunoSEQ multiplex PCR; TCRdb's copy keeps in-frame clones and lacks some. The sample records about 490,000 clones, 76% being singletons. Sequenced material: PBMCs. These receptors all come from a woman aged 40-49 years in good health. Some clones in this sample may be carry-over from other donors' samples.

V usage is TRBV28 and J usage is TRBJ2-2, with D tentatively TRBD1 (6 bases). The CDR3 has 15 amino acids. V dropped 4 bases and J dropped 4 bases, with 13 bases sitting between them. Germline V CDR1 and CDR2: MDHEN, SYDVKM. The CDR3 nucleotides are TGTGCCAGCAGTTCTCTCGACAGGTCCACCGGGGAGCTGTTTTTT. It translates to CASSSLDRSTGELFF. Full variable domain (outside the CDR3, taken from reference TRBV28 and TRBJ2-2): DVKVTQSSRYLVKRTGEKVFLECVQDMDHENMFWYRQDPGLGLRLIYFSYDVKMKEKGDIPEGYSVSREKKERFSLILESASTNQTSMYLCASSSLDRSTGELFFGEGSRLTVL.

CDR3 sequence reads: CASNGGAGYTF. The CDR3 DNA reads TGTGCCAGCAACGGGGGCGCCGGATACACCTTC. The chain uses TRBV25-1 and TRBJ1-2, with D possibly TRBD1 on 6 matching bases. Germline CDR1 is MGHDK and CDR2 is SYGVNS. Trimming stripped 7 bases from V and 11 bases from J, with 14 bases between. The CDR3 sequence is 11 residues long.

The chain has TRBV15 and TRBJ2-1; D ambiguous. V gave up 0 bases and J gave up 0 bases, with 3 bases separating them. The CDR3 is 14 amino acids. Germline CDR1 LNHNV, CDR2 YYDKDF (reference sequence). CDR3 sequence (DNA): TGTGCCACCAGCAGAGATGTCTCCTACAATGAGCAGTTCTTC. This codes for CATSRDVSYNEQFF.

The rearrangement joins TRBV29-1 to TRBJ2-7, with 11 bases that match TRBD2. Germline assignment: CDR1 SQVTM and CDR2 ANQGSEA. The CDR3 runs to 13 residues. After removal of 4 bases from V and 7 bases from J, the junction contained 6 bases not matched to a gene. The CDR3 sequence is CSVGTSGSEEQYF. CDR3 sequence (DNA): TGCAGCGTTGGAACTAGCGGGAGTGAAGAGCAGTACTTC.

The chain carries TRBV28 and TRBJ2-5; D is perhaps TRBD2 (5 bases). The CDR3 is 15 residues long. The V end was cut by 5 bases, the J end by 4 bases, with 17 bases between. Germline assignment: CDR1 MDHEN and CDR2 SYDVKM. The CDR3 nucleotides read TGTGCCAGCAGTCCACACGGGGTGGGGTTAGAGACCCAGTACTTC. Protein: CASSPHGVGLETQYF.

This clone was detected a few times. The chain links TRBV2 to TRBJ2-3; D is undetermined. Germline lookup yields CDR1 SNHLY and CDR2 FYNNEI. V was trimmed by 4 bases and J by 3 bases, leaving 11 bases between them. The CDR3 has 14 amino acids. Here the CDR3 reads CASSGELGTDTQYF. The CDR3 region has the DNA TGTGCCAGCAGTGGCGAGCTGGGGACAGATACGCAGTATTTT.

The table lists this clone with a few counts. The chain links TRBV30 to TRBJ2-3; D is undetermined. The CDR3 contains 13 residues. V was trimmed by 7 bases and J by 4 bases, leaving 15 bases between them. CDR1 and CDR2 from the germline V gene are GTSNPN and SVGIG (reference sequence). CDR3 DNA sequence: TGTGCCTCCACGGATAGGTCAGCAGATACGCAGTATTTT. It yields the protein CASTDRSADTQYF. Looking up the rest from reference TRBV30 and TRBJ2-3 gives the full variable domain: SQTIHQWPATLVQPVGSPLSLECTVEGTSNPNLYWYRQAAGRGLQLLFYSVGIGQISSEVPQNLSASRPQDRQFILSSKKLLLSDSGFYLCASTDRSADTQYFGPGTRLTVL.

The rearrangement links TRBV19 to TRBJ2-5; D not resolved. Germline CDR1 LNHDA, CDR2 SQIVND (reference sequence). V was clipped by 3 bases and J by 5 bases, with 13 bases between them. The CDR3 totals 14 residues. In DNA form, the CDR3 reads TGTGCCAGTAGTATCCCAGGCCTGAGGGAGACCCAGTACTTC. Translating it yields CASSIPGLRETQYF.

The chain joins TRBV5-1 to TRBJ2-1, with D possibly being TRBD1 or TRBD2 (5 bases each). The germline V gene has CDR1 SGHRS and CDR2 YFSETQ. Between the trimmed V and J ends, which lost 0 bases and 6 bases, there was a span of 13 bases. This CDR3 contains 15 residues. CDR3 loop: CASSLEGAAGNEQFF. CDR3 nucleotides: TGCGCCAGCAGCTTGGAAGGGGCTGCGGGCAATGAGCAGTTCTTC.

This chain links TRBV5-4 with TRBJ1-3; maybe TRBD1 (5 bases). The germline V gene has CDR1 SGHNT and CDR2 YYREEE (reference sequence). V gave up 1 base and J gave up 0 bases, with 8 bases separating them. There are 15 residues in the CDR3. The CDR3 protein is CASSLQGFSGNTIYF. The CDR3 DNA reads as TGTGCCAGCAGCTTGCAGGGCTTCTCTGGAAACACCATATATTTT.

A few counts support this clone. J is TRBJ2-3 and V is TRBV27; 7 nucleotides agree with TRBD1. CDR3 length equals 13 residues. V was clipped by 4 bases and J by 7 bases; unmatched bases: 5. Per the germline V gene, CDR1 is MNHEY and CDR2 is SMNVEV (reference sequence). The CDR3 DNA follows: TGTGCCAGCAGTTGGGGACAGCTGAATACGCAGTATTTT. Protein sequence: CASSWGQLNTQYF.

Concerning this clone itself: One end of the junction fails to match germline, which may point to a read error. The rearrangement joins TRBV11-1 to TRBJ2-1; a weak D match, TRBD2 (7 bases). The CDR3 has 17 amino acids. CDR1 is SGHAT, CDR2 FQDESV, per germline (reference sequence). The CDR3 loop reads CASSSPGEGSPYNEQLF. The CDR3 bases are TGTGCCAGCAGCTCCCCAGGGGAGGGCAGTCCCTACAATGAGCAGCTCTTC.

By share, this clone counts as medium-sized. The same CDR3 is also encoded by other DNA sequences in this sample. The chain is built from TRBV20-1 and TRBJ2-7; D perhaps matches TRBD1 (6 bases). Trimming left V 5 bases short and J 2 bases short, with 7 bases between. The germline V gene has CDR1 DFQATT and CDR2 SNEGSKA (reference sequence). CDR3 length: 11 residues. In DNA, the CDR3 is TGCAGTGCTGGGGGCCCCTACGAGCAGTACTTC. Protein product: CSAGGPYEQYF.

The chain couples TRBV5-1 to TRBJ2-1; the D gene is possibly TRBD2 (5 bases). Germline assignment: CDR1 SGHRS and CDR2 YFSETQ. Trimming left V 4 bases short and J 9 bases short, with 20 bases between. The CDR3 covers 15 residues. CDR3 nucleotide sequence: TGCGCCAGCAGCCCCCCCTTCCGGGATCGGGGTGAGCAGTTCTTC. The encoded protein is CASSPPFRDRGEQFF. The whole variable domain, filled in from reference TRBV5-1 and TRBJ2-1, reads KAGVTQTPRYLIKTRGQQVTLSCSPISGHRSVSWYQQTPGQGLQFLFEYFSETQRNKGNFPGRFSGRQFSNSRSEMNVSTLELGDSALYLCASSPPFRDRGEQFFGPGTRLTVL.

The rearrangement joins TRBV5-1 to TRBJ1-3, with 7 positions matching TRBD1. The CDR3 covers 15 residues. The junction had 7 bases not matched to a gene; V was cut back by 4 bases and J by 3 bases. Germline V gives CDR1 SGHRS, CDR2 YFSETQ. The CDR3 loop is CASSLMAGGGNTIYF. The CDR3 nucleotides read TGCGCCAGCAGCCTCATGGCAGGGGGTGGAAACACCATATATTTT.

The chain employs TRBV29-1 and TRBJ1-2, with D unresolved. Trimming left V 6 bases short and J 4 bases short, with 12 bases between. The germline CDR1 and CDR2 sequences are SQVTM and ANQGSEA. This CDR3 spans 12 amino acids. DNA of the CDR3: TGCAGCGTCCGGTCGGATGGCTATGGCTACACCTTC. It specifies CSVRSDGYGYTF.

The chain combines TRBV9 with TRBJ2-7, with TRBD2 as a possible D gene (6 bases). The V end lost 6 bases, the J end lost 8 bases, and 21 bases lay between the germline ends. The germline CDR1 and CDR2 sequences are SGDLS and YYNGEE. The CDR3 totals 14 residues. CDR3: CASTPNSQGGKQYF. CDR3 coding DNA: TGTGCCAGCACCCCCAACTCTCAGGGAGGTAAGCAGTACTTC.

This clone was observed many times. The V call is TRBV11-3, the J call TRBJ2-3; D ambiguous. In germline, CDR1 is SGHNT, CDR2 YENEEA. This CDR3 spans 13 amino acids. V was trimmed by 5 bases and J by 2 bases, leaving 8 bases between them. This CDR3 reads CASSAPNTDTQYF. CDR3 nucleotides: TGTGCCAGCAGCGCACCAAACACAGATACGCAGTATTTT.

CDR3: CASSSGRDNEQFF. The CDR3 coding sequence is TGTGCCAGCAGTAGCGGGAGGGACAATGAGCAGTTCTTC. The rearrangement joins TRBV27 to TRBJ2-1, with 10 bases that match TRBD2. V lost 5 bases and J lost 5; bases outside the gene matches: 0. Germline CDR1 MNHEY, CDR2 SMNVEV (reference sequence). The CDR3 totals 13 residues.

The chain recombines TRBV10-3 with TRBJ1-1; D remains ambiguous. Per the germline V gene, CDR1 is ENHRY and CDR2 is SYGVKD. V was trimmed by 8 bases and J by 1 base, leaving 14 bases between them. This CDR3 comprises 14 residues. CDR3 bases: TGTGCCATCGGGGAGACAAACGCGAACACTGAAGCTTTCTTT. Protein product: CAIGETNANTEAFF.

This chain connects TRBV5-1 to TRBJ2-6; TRBD1 matches at 8 bases. V dropped 7 bases and J dropped 2; count of bases not matched to a gene: 8. The CDR3 runs 16 residues. Germline V lookup: CDR1 SGHRS, CDR2 YFSETQ. CDR3 coding DNA: TGCGCCAGCCGCTGGGCAGGGGGCACTGGGGCCAACGTCCTGACTTTC. Encoded protein: CASRWAGGTGANVLTF.

This sequence joins TRBV10-3 and TRBJ2-5, with 8 bases matching TRBD2. CDR1 and CDR2 (germline): ENHRY, SYGVKD. The CDR3 loop spans 15 amino acids. V lost 3 bases and J lost 2; bases outside the gene matches: 5. CDR3 bases: TGTGCCATCAGTGAAACTAGCGGACCACAAGAGACCCAGTACTTC. Amino acid sequence: CAISETSGPQETQYF.

CDR3 protein: CASSGAANPATIYF. The CDR3 coding sequence is TGTGCCAGCAGTGGGGCAGCCAACCCCGCCACCATATATTTT. This chain links TRBV2 with TRBJ1-3; D gene ambiguous. The CDR3 has 14 amino acids. Germline V gives CDR1 SNHLY, CDR2 FYNNEI. V dropped 4 bases and J dropped 9 bases, with 16 bases sitting between them.

As to this clone: An end of the junction differs from the germline gene, which may be a read error. The rearrangement links TRBV4-3 to TRBJ2-7, with 7 bases matching TRBD1. Near its end, the DNA agrees better with TRBJ2-1, so the J call may be wrong. In germline, CDR1 is LGHNA, CDR2 YSLEER. The CDR3 is 15 amino acids. CDR3 sequence: CASSQEGQTYDEQFF. The CDR3 bases are TGCGCCAGCAGCCAAGAGGGACAGACCTACGATGAGCAGTTCTTC.

This clone was seen a few times. The chain links TRBV18 to TRBJ2-7, with TRBD1 matching 9 bases. Germline CDR1 and CDR2: KGHSH and LQKENI. The CDR3 runs 16 residues. The J segment lost 6 bases and the V segment lost 3 bases, leaving 12 bases of the junction unmatched. The CDR3 DNA is TGTGCCAGCTCACCCCCCGGGACAGGGTTTTTGGGCGAGCAGTACTTC. This codes for CASSPPGTGFLGEQYF.

The V call is TRBV2, the J call TRBJ1-6; maybe TRBD1 (6 bases). The CDR3 totals 13 residues. Trimming removed 4 bases from V and 10 bases from J, with 11 bases in between. Germline V lookup: CDR1 SNHLY, CDR2 FYNNEI. CDR3: CASSAGDGSPLHF. DNA of the CDR3: TGTGCCAGCAGTGCAGGGGACGGATCACCCCTCCACTTT.